The sequence of this T cell receptor beta chain was determined in a study of OX40 agonist ivuxolimab in advanced cancers. In the study overall: Patients achieving partial responses numbered three: one hepatocellular carcinoma case and two cutaneous melanoma cases. Whole-study results and caveats: Low levels of normalized T-cell clonal expansion also appeared in some nonresponders.

The timepoints at which blood was sampled were baseline, cycle 4 day 1, and cycle 7 day 1. The protocol was immunoSEQ multiplex PCR, while the TCRdb copy is restricted to in-frame clones and leaves out a portion. In the table there are roughly 76,000 clones, approximately 83% of which are singletons. With regard to this clone: What it binds is unknown.

This CDR3 is built from 14 residues. Trimming pared 6 bases from V and 4 bases from J, leaving 15 bases between. CDR1 and CDR2 (germline): SEHNR, FQNEAQ (reference sequence). Sequencing was performed on CD4+ or CD8+ T cells sorted from blood, taken in a trial of the OX40 agonist ivuxolimab. This receptor was identified in an adult with an advanced solid tumor such as melanoma, head and neck, liver or kidney cancer. This chain uses TRBV7-9 with TRBJ2-5; possibly TRBD1 for D (6 bases). CDR3 region: CASRWSGDGETQYF. In nucleotides, the CDR3 is TGTGCCAGCAGGTGGTCAGGGGATGGAGAGACCCAGTACTTC.